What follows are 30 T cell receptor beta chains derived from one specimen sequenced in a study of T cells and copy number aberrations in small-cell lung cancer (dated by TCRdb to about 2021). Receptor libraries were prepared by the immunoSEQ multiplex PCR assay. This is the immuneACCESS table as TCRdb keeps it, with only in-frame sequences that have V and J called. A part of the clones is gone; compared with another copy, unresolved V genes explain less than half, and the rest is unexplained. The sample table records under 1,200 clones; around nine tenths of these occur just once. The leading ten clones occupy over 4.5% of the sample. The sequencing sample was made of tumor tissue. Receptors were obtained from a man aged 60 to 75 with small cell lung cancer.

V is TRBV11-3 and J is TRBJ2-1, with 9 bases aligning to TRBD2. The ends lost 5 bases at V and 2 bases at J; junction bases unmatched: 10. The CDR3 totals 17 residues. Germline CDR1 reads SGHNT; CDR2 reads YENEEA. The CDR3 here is CASSARVAGGPYNEQFF. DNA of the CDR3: TGTGCCAGCAGCGCCCGGGTGGCGGGAGGGCCCTACAATGAGCAGTTCTTC. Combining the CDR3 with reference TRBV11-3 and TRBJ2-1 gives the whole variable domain EAGVVQSPRYKIIEKKQPVAFWCNPISGHNTLYWYLQNLGQGPELLIRYENEEAVDDSQLPKDRFSAERLKGVDSTLKIQPAELGDSAVYLCASSARVAGGPYNEQFFGPGTRLTVL.

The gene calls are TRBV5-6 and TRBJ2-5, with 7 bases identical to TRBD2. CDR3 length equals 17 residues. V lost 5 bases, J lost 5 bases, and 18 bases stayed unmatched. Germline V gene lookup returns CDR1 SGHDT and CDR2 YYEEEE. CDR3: CASSLRSGIWVGETQYF. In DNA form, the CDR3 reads TGTGCCAGCAGTCTCCGAAGCGGGATATGGGTGGGGGAGACCCAGTACTTC.

CDR3 in DNA: TGTGCCACCAGCATTGCTCGGCAAACCTACAATGAGCAGTTCTTC. This encodes CATSIARQTYNEQFF. The V call is TRBV15, the J call TRBJ2-1; D unclear. The CDR3 is made up of 15 amino acids. Trimming pared 4 bases from V and 2 bases from J, leaving 12 bases between. Germline CDR1 and CDR2: LNHNV and YYDKDF (reference sequence).

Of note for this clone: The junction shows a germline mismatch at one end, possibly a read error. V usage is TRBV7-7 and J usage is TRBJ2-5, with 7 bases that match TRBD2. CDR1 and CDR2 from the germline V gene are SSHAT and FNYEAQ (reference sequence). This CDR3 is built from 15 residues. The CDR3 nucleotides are TGTGCTAGCAGCTTATATGCGGGAGAAGGAGAGACCCAGTACTTC. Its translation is CASSLYAGEGETQYF.

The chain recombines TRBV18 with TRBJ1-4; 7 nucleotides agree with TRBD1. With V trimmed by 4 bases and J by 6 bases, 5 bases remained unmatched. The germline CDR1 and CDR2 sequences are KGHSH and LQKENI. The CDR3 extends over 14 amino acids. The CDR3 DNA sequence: TGTGCCAGCTCACGGACAGGCATAGATGAAAAACTGTTTTTT. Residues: CASSRTGIDEKLFF.

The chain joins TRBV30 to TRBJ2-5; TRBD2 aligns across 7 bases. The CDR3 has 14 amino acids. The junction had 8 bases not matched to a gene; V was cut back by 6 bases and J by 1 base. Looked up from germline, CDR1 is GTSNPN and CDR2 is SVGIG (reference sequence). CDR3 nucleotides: TGTGCCTGCTCAGGAACTAGCGCCCAAGAGACCCAGTACTTC. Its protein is CACSGTSAQETQYF.

CDR3 sequence reads: CASSSTGMGLWPEAFF. CDR3 bases: TGTGCCAGCAGCTCGACAGGGATGGGACTATGGCCTGAAGCTTTCTTT. The chain employs TRBV6-6 and TRBJ1-1; the match to TRBD1 covers 7 bases. This CDR3 comprises 16 residues. Germline V gene lookup returns CDR1 MNHNY and CDR2 SVGAGI (reference sequence). The V gene end was trimmed by 6 bases and the J gene end by 6 bases; junction bases not matched to a gene: 16.

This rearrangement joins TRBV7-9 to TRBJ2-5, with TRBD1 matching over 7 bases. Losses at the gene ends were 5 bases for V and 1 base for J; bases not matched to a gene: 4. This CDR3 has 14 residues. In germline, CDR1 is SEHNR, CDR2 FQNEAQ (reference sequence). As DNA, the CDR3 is TGTGCCAGCAGCATGGACAGGACCCAAGAGACCCAGTACTTC. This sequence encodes CASSMDRTQETQYF.

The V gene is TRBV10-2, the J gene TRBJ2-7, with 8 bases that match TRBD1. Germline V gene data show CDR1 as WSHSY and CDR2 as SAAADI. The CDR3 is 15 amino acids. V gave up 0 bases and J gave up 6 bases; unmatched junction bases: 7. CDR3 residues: CASSESLQGAGEQYF. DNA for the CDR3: TGCGCCAGCAGTGAGTCATTGCAGGGGGCTGGCGAGCAGTACTTC.

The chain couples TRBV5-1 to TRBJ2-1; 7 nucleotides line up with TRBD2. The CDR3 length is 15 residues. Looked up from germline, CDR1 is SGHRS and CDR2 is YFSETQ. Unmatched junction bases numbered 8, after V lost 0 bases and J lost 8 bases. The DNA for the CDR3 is TGCGCCAGCAGCTTGGAGGACGGGAGGACGGATGAGCAGTTCTTC. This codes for CASSLEDGRTDEQFF.

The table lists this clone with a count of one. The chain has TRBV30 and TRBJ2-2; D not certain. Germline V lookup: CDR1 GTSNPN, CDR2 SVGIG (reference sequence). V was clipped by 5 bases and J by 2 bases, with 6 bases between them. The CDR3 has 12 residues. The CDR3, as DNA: TGTGCCTGGGGACCTAACACCGGGGAGCTGTTTTTT. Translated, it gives CAWGPNTGELFF.

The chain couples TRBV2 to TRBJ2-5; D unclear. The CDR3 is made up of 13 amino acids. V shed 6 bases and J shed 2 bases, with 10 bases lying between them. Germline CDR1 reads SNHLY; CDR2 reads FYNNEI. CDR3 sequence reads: CASRGASQETQYF. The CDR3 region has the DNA TGTGCCAGCAGAGGAGCGTCACAAGAGACCCAGTACTTC. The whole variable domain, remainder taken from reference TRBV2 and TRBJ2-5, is EPEVTQTPSHQVTQMGQEVILRCVPISNHLYFYWYRQILGQKVEFLVSFYNNEISEKSEIFDDQFSVERPDGSNFTLKIRSTKLEDSAMYFCASRGASQETQYFGPGTRLLVL.

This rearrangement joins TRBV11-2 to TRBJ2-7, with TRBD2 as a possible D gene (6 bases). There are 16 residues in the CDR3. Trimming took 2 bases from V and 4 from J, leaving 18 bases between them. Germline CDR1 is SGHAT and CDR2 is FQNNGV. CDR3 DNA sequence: TGTGCCAGCAGCTTAAGGGAGGACCCGGGGATTTACGAGCAGTACTTC. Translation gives CASSLREDPGIYEQYF. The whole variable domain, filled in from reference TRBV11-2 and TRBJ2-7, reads EAGVAQSPRYKIIEKRQSVAFWCNPISGHATLYWYQQILGQGPKLLIQFQNNGVVDDSQLPKDRFSAERLKGVDSTLKIQPAKLEDSAVYLCASSLREDPGIYEQYFGPGTRLTVT.

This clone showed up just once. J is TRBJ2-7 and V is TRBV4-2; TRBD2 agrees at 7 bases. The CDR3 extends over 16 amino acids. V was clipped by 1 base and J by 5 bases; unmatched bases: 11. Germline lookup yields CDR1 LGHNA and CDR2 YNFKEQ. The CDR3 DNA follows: TGTGCCAGCAGCCAAGGGTCGCGCGGGAGATCTCACGAGCAGTACTTC. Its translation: CASSQGSRGRSHEQYF.

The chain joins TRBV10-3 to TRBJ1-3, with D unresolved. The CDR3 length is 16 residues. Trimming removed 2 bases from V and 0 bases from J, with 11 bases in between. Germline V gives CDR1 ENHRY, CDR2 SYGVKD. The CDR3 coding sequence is TGTGCCATCAGTGAGGCCAGGCGGTTCTCTGGAAACACCATATATTTT. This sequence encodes CAISEARRFSGNTIYF.

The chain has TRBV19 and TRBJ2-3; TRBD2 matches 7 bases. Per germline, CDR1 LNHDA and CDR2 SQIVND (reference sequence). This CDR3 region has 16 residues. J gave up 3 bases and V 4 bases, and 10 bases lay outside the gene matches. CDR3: CASSTGTNGQTDTQYF. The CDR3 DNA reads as TGTGCCAGTAGTACCGGGACTAACGGACAAACAGATACGCAGTATTTT.

The CDR3 DNA reads TGTGCCAGCAGACGGCCCGGCCCTGTGAACACTGAAGCTTTCTTT. It specifies CASRRPGPVNTEAFF. The chain uses TRBV5-5 and TRBJ1-1; no clear D gene. Germline V CDR1 and CDR2: SGHKS, YYEKEE (reference sequence). With 5 bases removed from V and 0 bases from J, the gap between germline ends came to 14 bases. This CDR3 has 15 amino acids. Variable domain in full (rest from reference TRBV5-5 and TRBJ1-1): DAGVTQSPTHLIKTRGQQVTLRCSPISGHKSVSWYQQVLGQGPQFIFQYYEKEERGRGNFPDRFSARQFPNYSSELNVNALLLGDSALYLCASRRPGPVNTEAFFGQGTRLTVV.

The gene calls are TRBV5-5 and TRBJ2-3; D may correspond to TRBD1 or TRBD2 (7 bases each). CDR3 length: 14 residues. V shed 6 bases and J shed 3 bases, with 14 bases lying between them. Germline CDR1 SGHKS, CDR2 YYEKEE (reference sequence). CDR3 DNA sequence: TGTGCCAGCACAGCGGGACAGACAACAGATACGCAGTATTTT. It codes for CASTAGQTTDTQYF.

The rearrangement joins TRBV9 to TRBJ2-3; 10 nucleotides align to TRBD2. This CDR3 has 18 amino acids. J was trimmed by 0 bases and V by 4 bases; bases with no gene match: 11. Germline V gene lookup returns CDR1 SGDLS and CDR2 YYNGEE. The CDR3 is CASSSGGFSGGSTDTQYF. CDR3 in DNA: TGTGCCAGCAGCTCAGGAGGGTTTAGCGGGGGGAGCACAGATACGCAGTATTTT.

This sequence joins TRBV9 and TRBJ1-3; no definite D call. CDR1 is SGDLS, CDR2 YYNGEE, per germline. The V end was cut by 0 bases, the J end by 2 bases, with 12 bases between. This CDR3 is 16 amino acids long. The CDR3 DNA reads TGTGCCAGCAGCGTAGGGGCTCCGGGGACTGGAAACACCATATATTTT. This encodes CASSVGAPGTGNTIYF.

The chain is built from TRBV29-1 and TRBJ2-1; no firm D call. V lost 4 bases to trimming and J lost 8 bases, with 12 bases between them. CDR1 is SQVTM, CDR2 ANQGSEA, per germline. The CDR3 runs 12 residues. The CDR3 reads CSVGLSTHEQFF. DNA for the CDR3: TGCAGCGTTGGGTTAAGTACCCATGAGCAGTTCTTC.

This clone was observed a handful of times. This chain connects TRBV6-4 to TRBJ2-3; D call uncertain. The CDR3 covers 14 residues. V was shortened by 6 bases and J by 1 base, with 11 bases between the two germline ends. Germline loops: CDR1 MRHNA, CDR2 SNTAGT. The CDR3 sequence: CASSPEGGTDTQYF. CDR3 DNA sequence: TGTGCCAGCAGCCCTGAAGGAGGCACAGATACGCAGTATTTT.

CDR3 loop: CAWTFGGQGQETQYF. The DNA for the CDR3 is TGTGCCTGGACGTTTGGAGGACAGGGGCAAGAGACCCAGTACTTC. This chain joins TRBV30 and TRBJ2-5; 9 bases align to TRBD1. In germline, CDR1 is GTSNPN, CDR2 SVGIG (reference sequence). The CDR3 extends over 15 amino acids. Germline trimming cut 4 bases from V and 2 bases from J; bases unmatched to any gene: 8.

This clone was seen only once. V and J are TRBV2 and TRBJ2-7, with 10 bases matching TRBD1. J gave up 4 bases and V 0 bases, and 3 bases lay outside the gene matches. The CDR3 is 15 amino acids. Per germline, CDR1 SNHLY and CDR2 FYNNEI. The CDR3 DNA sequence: TGTGCCAGCAGTGAAGCGCGGGACAGGGGATACGAGCAGTACTTC. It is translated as CASSEARDRGYEQYF.

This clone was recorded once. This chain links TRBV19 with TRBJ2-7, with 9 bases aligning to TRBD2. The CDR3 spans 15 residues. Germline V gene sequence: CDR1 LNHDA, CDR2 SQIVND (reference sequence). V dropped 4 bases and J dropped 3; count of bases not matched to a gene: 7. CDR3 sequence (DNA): TGTGCCAGTAGTAGCTCCGGGACTAGCATCTACGAGCAGTACTTC. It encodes CASSSSGTSIYEQYF. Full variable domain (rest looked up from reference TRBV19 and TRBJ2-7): DGGITQSPKYLFRKEGQNVTLSCEQNLNHDAMYWYRQDPGQGLRLIYYSQIVNDFQKGDIAEGYSVSREKKESFPLTVTSAQKNPTAFYLCASSSSGTSIYEQYFGPGTRLTVT.

In nucleotides, the CDR3 is TGTGCCAGCAGCCCCGAGCGAGGGAGCGCCAAAAACATTCAGTACTTC. Protein product: CASSPERGSAKNIQYF. This chain connects TRBV2 to TRBJ2-4; D might be TRBD2 (5 bases). V was shortened by 6 bases and J by 1 base, with 16 bases between the two germline ends. From germline, CDR1 is SNHLY and CDR2 FYNNEI. The CDR3 is 16 amino acids. The full variable domain, rest sourced from reference TRBV2 and TRBJ2-4, is EPEVTQTPSHQVTQMGQEVILRCVPISNHLYFYWYRQILGQKVEFLVSFYNNEISEKSEIFDDQFSVERPDGSNFTLKIRSTKLEDSAMYFCASSPERGSAKNIQYFGAGTRLSVL.

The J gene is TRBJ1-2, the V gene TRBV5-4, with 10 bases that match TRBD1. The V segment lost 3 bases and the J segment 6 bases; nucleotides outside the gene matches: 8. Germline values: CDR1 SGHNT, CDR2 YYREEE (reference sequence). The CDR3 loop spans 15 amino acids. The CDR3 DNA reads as TGTGCCAGCAGCTCCAGACAGGGGGCTATGGATGGCTACACCTTC. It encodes CASSSRQGAMDGYTF. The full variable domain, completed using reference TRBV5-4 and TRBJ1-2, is ETGVTQSPTHLIKTRGQQVTLRCSSQSGHNTVSWYQQALGQGPQFIFQYYREEENGRGNFPPRFSGLQFPNYSSELNVNALELDDSALYLCASSSRQGAMDGYTFGSGTRLTVV.

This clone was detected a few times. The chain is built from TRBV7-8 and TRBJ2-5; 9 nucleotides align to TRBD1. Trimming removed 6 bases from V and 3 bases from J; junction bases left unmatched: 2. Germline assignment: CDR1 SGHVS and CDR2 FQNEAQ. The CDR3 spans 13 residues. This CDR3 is CASSRDREETQYF. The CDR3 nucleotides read TGTGCCAGCAGTCGGGACAGGGAAGAGACCCAGTACTTC.

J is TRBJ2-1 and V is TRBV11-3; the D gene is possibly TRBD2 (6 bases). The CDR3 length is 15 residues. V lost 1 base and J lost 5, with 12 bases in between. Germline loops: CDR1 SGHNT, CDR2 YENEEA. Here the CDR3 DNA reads TGTGCCAGCAGCTTAGGAACTAGCAGAGACAATGAGCAGTTCTTC. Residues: CASSLGTSRDNEQFF.

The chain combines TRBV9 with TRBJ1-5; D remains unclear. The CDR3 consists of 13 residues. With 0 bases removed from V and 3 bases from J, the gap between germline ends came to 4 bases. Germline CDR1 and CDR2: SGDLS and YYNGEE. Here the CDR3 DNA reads TGTGCCAGCAGCGTAGCGCCCAATCAGCCCCAGCATTTT. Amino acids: CASSVAPNQPQHF.